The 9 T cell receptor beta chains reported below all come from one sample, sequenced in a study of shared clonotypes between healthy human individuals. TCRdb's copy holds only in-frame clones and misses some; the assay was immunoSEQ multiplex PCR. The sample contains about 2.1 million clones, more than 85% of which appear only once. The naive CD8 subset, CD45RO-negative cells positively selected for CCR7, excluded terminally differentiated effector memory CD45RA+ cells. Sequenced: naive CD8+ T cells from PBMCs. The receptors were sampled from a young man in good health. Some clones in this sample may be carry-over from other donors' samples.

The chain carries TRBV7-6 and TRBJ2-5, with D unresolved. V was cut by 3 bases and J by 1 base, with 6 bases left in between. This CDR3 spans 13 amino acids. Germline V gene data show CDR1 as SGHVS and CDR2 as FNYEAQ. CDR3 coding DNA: TGTGCCAGCAGCTTCCATCTCCAAGAGACCCAGTACTTC. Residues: CASSFHLQETQYF. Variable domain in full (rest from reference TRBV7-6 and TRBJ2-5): GAGVSQSPRYKVTKRGQDVALRCDPISGHVSLYWYRQALGQGPEFLTYFNYEAQQDKSGLPNDRFSAERPEGSISTLTIQRTEQRDSAMYRCASSFHLQETQYFGPGTRLLVL.

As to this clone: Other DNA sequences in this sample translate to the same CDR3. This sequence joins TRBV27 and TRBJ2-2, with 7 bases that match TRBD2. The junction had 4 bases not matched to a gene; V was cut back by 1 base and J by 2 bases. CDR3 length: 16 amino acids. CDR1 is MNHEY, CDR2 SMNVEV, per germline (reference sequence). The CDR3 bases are TGTGCCAGCAGTTTATATCTAGCGGATAACACCGGGGAGCTGTTTTTT. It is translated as CASSLYLADNTGELFF.

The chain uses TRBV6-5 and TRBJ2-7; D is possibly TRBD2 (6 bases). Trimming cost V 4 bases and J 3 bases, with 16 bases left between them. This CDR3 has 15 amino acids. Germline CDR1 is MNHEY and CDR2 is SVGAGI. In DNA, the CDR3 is TGTGCCAGCAGTTCGGCGGTCGGGAGTTTCTACGAGCAGTACTTC. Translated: CASSSAVGSFYEQYF.

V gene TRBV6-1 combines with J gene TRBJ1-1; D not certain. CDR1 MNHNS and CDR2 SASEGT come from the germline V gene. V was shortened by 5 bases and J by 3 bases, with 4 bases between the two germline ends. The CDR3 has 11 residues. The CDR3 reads CASSRDTEAFF. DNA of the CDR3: TGTGCCAGCAGTAGGGACACTGAAGCTTTCTTT.

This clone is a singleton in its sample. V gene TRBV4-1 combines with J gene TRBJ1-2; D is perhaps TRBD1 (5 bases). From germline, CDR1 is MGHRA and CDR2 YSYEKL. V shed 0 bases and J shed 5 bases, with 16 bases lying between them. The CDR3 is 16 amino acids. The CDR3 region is CASSQDVGAGPYGYTF. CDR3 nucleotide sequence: TGCGCCAGCAGCCAAGACGTAGGGGCAGGGCCGTATGGCTACACCTTC.

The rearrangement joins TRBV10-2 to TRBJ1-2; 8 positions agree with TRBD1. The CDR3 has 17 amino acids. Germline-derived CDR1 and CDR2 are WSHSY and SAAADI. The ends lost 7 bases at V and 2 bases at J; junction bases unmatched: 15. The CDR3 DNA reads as TGCGCCAGCAAAGAAGATGGCAGGGGGCTTGGGAACTATGGCTACACCTTC. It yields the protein CASKEDGRGLGNYGYTF.

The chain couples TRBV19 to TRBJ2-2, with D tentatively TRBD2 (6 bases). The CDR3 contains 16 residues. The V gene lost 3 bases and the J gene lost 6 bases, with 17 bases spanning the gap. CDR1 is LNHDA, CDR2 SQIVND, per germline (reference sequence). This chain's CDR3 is CASSIWRVSRSGELFF. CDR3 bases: TGTGCCAGTAGTATTTGGAGGGTGTCTCGGTCCGGGGAGCTGTTTTTT. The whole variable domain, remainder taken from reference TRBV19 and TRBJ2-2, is DGGITQSPKYLFRKEGQNVTLSCEQNLNHDAMYWYRQDPGQGLRLIYYSQIVNDFQKGDIAEGYSVSREKKESFPLTVTSAQKNPTAFYLCASSIWRVSRSGELFFGEGSRLTVL.

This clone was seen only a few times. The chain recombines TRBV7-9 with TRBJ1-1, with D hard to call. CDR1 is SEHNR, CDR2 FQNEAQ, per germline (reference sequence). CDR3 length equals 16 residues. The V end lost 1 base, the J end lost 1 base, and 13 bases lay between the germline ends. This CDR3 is CASSLGWGLANTEAFF. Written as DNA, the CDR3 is TGTGCCAGCAGCTTAGGTTGGGGATTGGCGAACACTGAAGCTTTCTTT. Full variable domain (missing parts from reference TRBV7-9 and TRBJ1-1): DTGVSQNPRHKITKRGQNVTFRCDPISEHNRLYWYRQTLGQGPEFLTYFQNEAQLEKSRLLSDRFSAERPKGSFSTLEIQRTEQGDSAMYLCASSLGWGLANTEAFFGQGTRLTVV.

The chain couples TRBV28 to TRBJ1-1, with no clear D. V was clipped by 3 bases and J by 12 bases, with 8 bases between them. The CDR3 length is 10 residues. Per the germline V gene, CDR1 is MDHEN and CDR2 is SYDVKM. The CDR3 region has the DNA TGTGCCAGCAGTTTCGGAGAAACTTTCTTT. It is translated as CASSFGETFF.